Sequencing of this T cell receptor (beta chain) was carried out in a study of regulatory T cells in long-lasting Graves disease. Overall study context: Graves' disease counted as persistent after over 5 years of antithyroid drugs with positive TSH receptor antibodies.

Whole-study results and caveats: Newly diagnosed Graves' patients had higher TCR diversity than persistent ones. New patients shared fewer public clonotypes (approximately 1,000) than persistent patients did (about 2,700).

Sample time point: persistent/refractory GD, antithyroid drugs over 5 years with positive TRAb. RNA extracted from PBMCs served as the sequencing template. Patients hailed from an endocrinology department in Xi'an, China. V was shortened by 7 bases and J by 4 bases, with 11 bases between the two germline ends. The CDR3 is 11 amino acids. Germline values: CDR1 DFQATT, CDR2 SNEGSKA (reference sequence). Arm-PCR with iRepertoire HTBI primers amplified the CDR3 regions for these TCR beta libraries. TCRdb recomputed calls from the multiplex PCR reads with MiXCR, one row per CDR3 protein. The table has fewer than 450,000 distinct CDR3 sequences, 20% to 25% seen once; the top ten hold around 24%. On this clonotype itself: The antigen is undetermined.

The rearrangement links TRBV20-1 to TRBJ2-7; D remains unclear. The source was peripheral blood mononuclear cells (PBMCs), collected when the disease was refractory, from a patient treated with antithyroid drugs. This clonotype was sampled from a female donor with Graves disease. The CDR3 loop reads CSVTLVYEQYF. The CDR3 DNA reads as TGCAGTGTCACCCTAGTGTACGAGCAGTACTTC.